The rows below give T cell receptor beta chains drawn from one sample of a study of blood T cell repertoires in COVID-19. The table came from immunoSEQ multiplex PCR; TCRdb's copy has only in-frame clones and leaves some out. The sample comprises around 300,000 clones, around 88% of which are singletons, and about 2.2% rests with the top ten. The sample consisted of peripheral blood. The receptors here all came from a woman in her twenties or thirties who had recovered from COVID-19. Both conserved end residues are part of each CDR3. D genes are given only for firm matches. Rows may omit the clone size; those that give it use once, few, many or a size class.

>once|TRBJ2-1|TRBD2|TRBV7-3
TGTGCCAGCAGCTTAAGGGGACTAGCGGGAGACAATGAGCAGTTCTTC
CASSLRGLAGDNEQFF
>.|TRBJ1-4|.|TRBV9
TGTGCCAGCAGCGTAGGGGGCGCAACTAATGAAAAACTGTTTTTT
CASSVGGATNEKLFF
>.|TRBJ1-5|.|TRBV27
TGTGCCAGCAGTTTGGGACAAAATCAGCCCCAGCATTTT
CASSLGQNQPQHF
>.|TRBJ2-7|.|TRBV3-1/TRBV3-2
TGTGCCAGCAGCCGCGGAACGCGGGAGCAGTACTTC
CASSRGTREQYF
>once|TRBJ1-6|.|TRBV11-2
TGTGCCAGCAAAAGCGTCCAGGGCGGAAAAAATTCACCCCTCCACTTT
CASKSVQGGKNSPLHF
>once|TRBJ2-3|TRBD1|TRBV7-3
TGTGCCAGCAGCTCACAGGGGGCTACAGATACGCAGTATTTT
CASSSQGATDTQYF
>few|TRBJ2-7|TRBD2|TRBV29-1
TGCAGCGTTGCGACTAGCGGGATTCTTCGTGAGCAGTACTTC
CSVATSGILREQYF
>.|TRBJ1-5|.|TRBV25-1
TGTGCCAGCAGTGAACAGGGCAATCAGCCCCAGCATTTT
CASSEQGNQPQHF
>.|TRBJ2-5|.|TRBV6-6
TGTGCCAGCAGTTACTCGCCCAGGGCCCAAGAGACCCAGTACTTC
CASSYSPRAQETQYF
>.|TRBJ1-1|.|TRBV29-1
TGCAGCGTTTACGCAGGGCAGAACACTGAAGCTTTCTTT
CSVYAGQNTEAFF
>.|TRBJ2-7|.|TRBV5-1
TGCGCCAGCAGCTTGCCGCAGGGGAGCTCCTACGAGCAGTACTTC
CASSLPQGSSYEQYF
>.|TRBJ1-5|TRBD1|TRBV19
TGTGCCAGTAAGGCGGACAGGGACAATCAGCCCCAGCATTTT
CASKADRDNQPQHF